These 29 T cell receptor beta chains came from one sample sequenced in a study of T-cell reconstitution after alpha-beta-depleted transplantation in children. Molecular barcoding with unique molecular identifiers was used for the TCRbeta library. TCRdb recomputed calls from the PCR reads with MiXCR, one row per CDR3 protein. Of around 200,000 distinct CDR3 sequences in the sample, about 6.4% are singletons; the top ten hold around 3.1%. The sample in question was PBMCs from the stem cell graft donor, obtained from the stem cell graft. The receptors stem from a human donor who donated a stem cell graft to a child with Wiskott-Aldrich syndrome.

This clonotype was observed at least ten times. J is TRBJ2-3 and V is TRBV4-2; 11 nucleotides match TRBD2. Germline trimming cut 2 bases from V and 4 bases from J; bases unmatched to any gene: 8. The CDR3 is 17 residues long. CDR1 and CDR2 (germline): LGHNA, YNFKEQ. CDR3 nucleotides: TGTGCCAGCAGCCAATTACCGGGACTAGCGGTCCCAGATACGCAGTATTTT. It specifies CASSQLPGLAVPDTQYF.

This clonotype was seen ten or more times. The V gene is TRBV6-5, the J gene TRBJ2-3; 9 bases align to TRBD2. CDR1 is MNHEY and CDR2 is SVGAGI in the germline V gene. V was clipped by 2 bases and J by 3 bases; unmatched bases: 3. This CDR3 is 15 amino acids long. As DNA, the CDR3 is TGTGCCAGCAGTTACCCCCTAGCGGGGACAGATACGCAGTATTTT. This codes for CASSYPLAGTDTQYF.

This clonotype was observed many times. The chain is built from TRBV11-2 and TRBJ2-7; D not resolved. Germline values: CDR1 SGHAT, CDR2 FQNNGV. Trimming took off 2 bases at V and 3 bases at J, with 5 bases between the two ends. The CDR3 extends over 12 amino acids. The CDR3 sequence is CASSLNIYEQYF. Written as DNA, the CDR3 is TGTGCCAGCAGCTTAAACATCTACGAGCAGTACTTC.

This clonotype was recorded at least ten times. The genes are TRBV20-1 and TRBJ1-2, with a possible D match to TRBD1 (5 bases). Germline-derived CDR1 and CDR2 are DFQATT and SNEGSKA (reference sequence). This CDR3 spans 15 amino acids. Trimming pared 2 bases from V and 7 bases from J, leaving 20 bases between. In nucleotides, the CDR3 is TGCAGTGCTAGAAGCGTGACGGGGGGGATGTCTGGCTACACCTTC. Its translation: CSARSVTGGMSGYTF.

This clonotype was counted between two and nine times. Just one base apart from a much larger clone, this may be a read error. V is TRBV5-1 and J is TRBJ1-1; 8 bases match TRBD1. Germline V CDR1 and CDR2: SGHRS, YFSETQ. The CDR3 has 14 amino acids. V was pared by 0 bases and J by 4 bases, with 2 bases of the junction left unmatched. The CDR3 loop reads CASSLDRGTTEAFF. The CDR3 nucleotides read TGCGCCAGCAGCTTGGACAGGGGGACCACTGAAGCTTTCTTT.

This clonotype appeared many times. The rearrangement links TRBV12-3 or TRBV12-4 to TRBJ1-1; D call uncertain. Trimming left V 1 base short and J 3 bases short, with 18 bases between. The CDR3 has 17 amino acids. DNA for the CDR3: TGTGCCAGCAGTTTAGGGGCATTGGTTGGGCTTTACACTGAAGCTTTCTTT. Protein product: CASSLGALVGLYTEAFF.

The table lists this clonotype with many counts. This chain uses TRBV29-1 with TRBJ2-7; D is unresolved. The CDR3 totals 13 residues. V was shortened by 6 bases and J by 4 bases, with 16 bases between the two germline ends. CDR1 SQVTM and CDR2 ANQGSEA come from the germline V gene. For the CDR3, the DNA is TGCAGCGTCAGACTTGACAACCGGTACGAGCAGTACTTC. This encodes CSVRLDNRYEQYF.

This clonotype was detected only a few times. The J gene is TRBJ1-5, the V gene TRBV6-1; D is undetermined. The CDR3 spans 15 residues. Trimming cost V 2 bases and J 2 bases, with 10 bases left between them. Per the germline V gene, CDR1 is MNHNS and CDR2 is SASEGT. The CDR3 sequence is CASSEFPRRNQPQHF. The CDR3 coding sequence is TGTGCCAGCAGTGAATTCCCGAGGCGCAATCAGCCCCAGCATTTT.

The sample holds many counts of this clonotype. J is TRBJ2-7 and V is TRBV2; possibly TRBD1 or TRBD2 for D (7 bases each). Germline-derived CDR1 and CDR2 are SNHLY and FYNNEI. V dropped 4 bases and J dropped 5 bases, with 21 bases sitting between them. CDR3 length: 16 residues. This CDR3 is CASSGEGRGGIDEQYF. CDR3 sequence (DNA): TGTGCCAGCAGTGGGGAGGGGAGAGGGGGCATCGACGAGCAGTACTTC.

Only a few counts were recorded for this clonotype. The chain combines TRBV5-1 with TRBJ2-5; TRBD1 agrees at 10 bases. CDR1 and CDR2 from the germline V gene are SGHRS and YFSETQ. V lost 3 bases and J lost 5; bases outside the gene matches: 4. CDR3 length equals 14 residues. The CDR3 DNA reads as TGCGCCAGCAGCTCAGGACAGGGGGGCGAGACCCAGTACTTC. The encoded protein is CASSSGQGGETQYF.

In its sample, this clonotype was seen many times. This rearrangement joins TRBV12-3 or TRBV12-4 to TRBJ2-5, with TRBD2 matching over 12 bases. With V trimmed by 5 bases and J by 7 bases, 5 bases remained unmatched. This CDR3 is 14 amino acids long. The CDR3 DNA reads TGTGCCAGCAGTCCTAGGACTAGCGGGGTGACCCAGTACTTC. Its translation is CASSPRTSGVTQYF.

This clonotype was observed at least ten times. The chain combines TRBV25-1 with TRBJ2-2; D is undetermined. Germline CDR1 MGHDK, CDR2 SYGVNS. V lost 5 bases, J lost 1 base, and 8 bases lay in between. This CDR3 is 14 amino acids long. The CDR3 sequence is CASSWKVNTGELFF. Written as DNA, the CDR3 is TGTGCCAGCAGTTGGAAGGTGAACACCGGGGAGCTGTTTTTT.

J is TRBJ1-3 and V is TRBV19; tentatively, D is TRBD1 (5 bases). Germline V gene lookup returns CDR1 LNHDA and CDR2 SQIVND (reference sequence). V lost 7 bases to trimming and J lost 0 bases, with 13 bases between them. The CDR3 spans 15 residues. CDR3 sequence: CASTPGFNSGNTIYF. In DNA, the CDR3 is TGTGCCAGTACTCCAGGGTTTAACTCTGGAAACACCATATATTTT. The variable domain in full, with the rest retrieved from reference TRBV19 and TRBJ1-3, is DGGITQSPKYLFRKEGQNVTLSCEQNLNHDAMYWYRQDPGQGLRLIYYSQIVNDFQKGDIAEGYSVSREKKESFPLTVTSAQKNPTAFYLCASTPGFNSGNTIYFGEGSWLTVV.

At least ten counts were recorded for this clonotype. V and J are TRBV18 and TRBJ1-1; the D gene is possibly TRBD1 (6 bases). CDR1 and CDR2 (germline): KGHSH, LQKENI. This CDR3 has 15 residues. V was shortened by 2 bases and J by 1 base, with 11 bases between the two germline ends. The CDR3 is CASSPSPQGNTEAFF. The CDR3 DNA sequence: TGTGCCAGCTCACCAAGCCCACAGGGGAACACTGAAGCTTTCTTT.

This clonotype was detected ten times or more. This chain joins TRBV5-1 and TRBJ1-2; D possibly corresponds to TRBD1 (5 bases). This CDR3 has 14 amino acids. Germline V lookup: CDR1 SGHRS, CDR2 YFSETQ. V was cut by 0 bases and J by 2 bases, with 8 bases left in between. CDR3: CASSLATGNYGYTF. CDR3 coding DNA: TGCGCCAGCAGCTTGGCCACAGGAAACTATGGCTACACCTTC.

This clonotype was observed a few times. V usage is TRBV6-2 or TRBV6-3 and J usage is TRBJ2-2; the D is unclear. The CDR3 contains 13 residues. The germline CDR1 and CDR2 sequences are MNHEY and SVGEGT. V was shortened by 9 bases and J by 5 bases, with 13 bases between the two germline ends. The CDR3 sequence is CASSRLRTGELFF. For the CDR3, the DNA is TGTGCCAGTTCCCGTCTAAGGACCGGGGAGCTGTTTTTT.

This clonotype has at least ten counts. The chain has TRBV20-1 and TRBJ2-7, with 9 bases identical to TRBD1. CDR1 is DFQATT, CDR2 SNEGSKA, per germline (reference sequence). This CDR3 spans 13 amino acids. Unmatched junction bases numbered 7, after V lost 5 bases and J lost 5 bases. CDR3 region: CSAFRDRDNEQYF. CDR3 nucleotide sequence: TGCAGTGCTTTCCGGGACAGGGATAACGAGCAGTACTTC.

Ten or more counts support this clonotype. This rearrangement joins TRBV29-1 to TRBJ2-3; the D is unclear. Germline V lookup: CDR1 SQVTM, CDR2 ANQGSEA. The ends were cut back, 3 bases at V and 0 bases at J, with 10 bases in the middle. The CDR3 covers 14 residues. The CDR3 here is CSVDSRGSTDTQYF. In nucleotides, the CDR3 is TGCAGCGTTGACTCTCGTGGAAGCACAGATACGCAGTATTTT.

This clonotype was picked up many times. The chain carries TRBV6-1 and TRBJ2-2; no clear D. V was cut by 7 bases and J by 1 base, with 7 bases left in between. The length of the CDR3 is 13 residues. CDR1 and CDR2 from the germline V gene are MNHNS and SASEGT. This chain's CDR3 is CASMRVNTGELFF. For the CDR3, the DNA is TGTGCCAGCATGAGAGTGAACACCGGGGAGCTGTTTTTT.

This clonotype was counted only a few times. The rearrangement joins TRBV24-1 to TRBJ2-2, with 10 bases that match TRBD1. The CDR3 has 16 amino acids. Germline V gene data show CDR1 as KGHDR and CDR2 as SFDVKD. V lost 9 bases to trimming and J lost 5 bases; unmatched junction nucleotides: 11. CDR3 protein: CATAETGGAGTGELFF. CDR3 in DNA: TGTGCCACCGCGGAGACAGGGGGCGCCGGGACCGGGGAGCTGTTTTTT.

This clonotype has at least ten counts. This sequence joins TRBV9 and TRBJ1-2, with D maybe TRBD1 (6 bases). Between the trimmed V and J ends, which lost 0 bases and 4 bases, there was a span of 7 bases. The germline V gene has CDR1 SGDLS and CDR2 YYNGEE. This CDR3 is built from 13 residues. The CDR3 region is CASSVARGYGYTF. For the CDR3, the DNA is TGTGCCAGCAGCGTAGCCAGGGGCTATGGCTACACCTTC.

This clonotype came up many times. The rearrangement joins TRBV6-5 to TRBJ2-7; 9 positions agree with TRBD1. The CDR3 is 14 residues long. CDR1 is MNHEY, CDR2 SVGAGI, per germline. V shed 2 bases and J 4 bases; nucleotides not matched to a gene: 3. The CDR3 sequence is CASSYGTGPYEQYF. For the CDR3, the DNA is TGTGCCAGCAGTTACGGGACAGGGCCTTACGAGCAGTACTTC.

This clonotype was seen repeatedly, ten times or more. The chain recombines TRBV4-1 with TRBJ2-1; TRBD2 aligns across 14 bases. The V gene end was trimmed by 0 bases and the J gene end by 8 bases; junction bases not matched to a gene: 12. CDR3 size: 19 residues. The V gene's germline CDR1 is MGHRA and CDR2 YSYEKL. The CDR3 coding sequence is TGCGCCAGCAGCCAAGATCGACTGACTAGCGGGGGGGCCACGGATGAGCAGTTCTTC. Translating gives CASSQDRLTSGGATDEQFF.

This clonotype was seen ten or more times. J is TRBJ2-1 and V is TRBV4-1, with 10 positions matching TRBD1. The V and J ends lost 3 bases and 9 bases, in that order; junction bases with no gene match: 23. There are 20 residues in the CDR3. The germline V gene has CDR1 MGHRA and CDR2 YSYEKL. This CDR3 reads CASSHFPPGTGDPSRGEQFF. The DNA for the CDR3 is TGCGCCAGCAGCCACTTCCCACCCGGGACAGGGGACCCCTCTCGGGGTGAGCAGTTCTTC.

This clonotype was counted at least ten times. The rearrangement joins TRBV12-3 or TRBV12-4 to TRBJ2-2, with D unclear. The CDR3 covers 13 residues. Trimming removed 3 bases at V and 6 bases at J, with 8 bases between. CDR3 amino acids: CASSLQAPGELFF. Written as DNA, the CDR3 is TGTGCCAGCAGTTTGCAGGCTCCCGGGGAGCTGTTTTTT.

This clonotype has more than one count but fewer than ten. DNA of the CDR3: TGTGCCAGCAGTTCGGGAAGCGGGACCACATCCGGTCGGGCCAAAAACATTCAGTACTTC. It translates to CASSSGSGTTSGRAKNIQYF. The chain recombines TRBV12-3 or TRBV12-4 with TRBJ2-4, with TRBD2 identical over 7 bases. With V trimmed by 4 bases and J by 1 base, 19 bases remained unmatched. This CDR3 region has 20 residues.

This clonotype was recorded many times. This chain uses TRBV29-1 with TRBJ2-1; D is unresolved. The germline gives CDR1 SQVTM, CDR2 ANQGSEA. The CDR3 is 12 residues long. Trimming took 4 bases from V and 4 from J, leaving 8 bases between them. DNA of the CDR3: TGCAGCGTTGCGTCAAGTTACAATGAGCAGTTCTTC. This sequence encodes CSVASSYNEQFF.

In this sample, this clonotype turned up a few times. V usage is TRBV30 and J usage is TRBJ2-5; the D call may be TRBD1 or TRBD2 (5 bases each). The CDR3 loop spans 15 amino acids. V shed 4 bases and J shed 0 bases, with 15 bases lying between them. Per germline, CDR1 GTSNPN and CDR2 SVGIG (reference sequence). CDR3 in DNA: TGTGCCTGGACTAGTGGGACGGTAAACCAAGAGACCCAGTACTTC. Translated, it gives CAWTSGTVNQETQYF.

This clonotype was recorded a few times. The chain links TRBV4-3 to TRBJ2-1; 10 bases agree with TRBD2. The CDR3 is made up of 17 amino acids. Germline-derived CDR1 and CDR2 are LGHNA and YSLEER. After removal of 1 base from V and 1 base from J, the junction contained 4 bases not matched to a gene. The CDR3 sequence is CASSQVASGSSYNEQFF. The CDR3 bases are TGCGCCAGCAGCCAAGTCGCTAGCGGGAGTTCCTACAATGAGCAGTTCTTC.